The T cell receptor beta chain under discussion was sequenced for a study of blood T cell repertoires in COVID-19. Assay used: immunoSEQ multiplex PCR; TCRdb lists only in-frame clones, some missing. Seen here are some 200,000 clones, around four fifths observed once, and the top ten hold 15% to 20%. The CDR3 has 16 residues. Per the germline V gene, CDR1 is SGHAT and CDR2 is FQNNGV. V lost 5 bases, J lost 2 bases, and 15 bases lay in between. The receptor comes from an elderly woman with active or convalescent COVID-19. Material: peripheral blood. The J gene is TRBJ1-4, the V gene TRBV11-2, with D perhaps matching TRBD1 (6 bases). The CDR3, as DNA: TGTGCCAGCAGCCTTTTAGGGGGGGCGACTAATGAAAAACTGTTTTTT. As protein: CASSLLGGATNEKLFF.